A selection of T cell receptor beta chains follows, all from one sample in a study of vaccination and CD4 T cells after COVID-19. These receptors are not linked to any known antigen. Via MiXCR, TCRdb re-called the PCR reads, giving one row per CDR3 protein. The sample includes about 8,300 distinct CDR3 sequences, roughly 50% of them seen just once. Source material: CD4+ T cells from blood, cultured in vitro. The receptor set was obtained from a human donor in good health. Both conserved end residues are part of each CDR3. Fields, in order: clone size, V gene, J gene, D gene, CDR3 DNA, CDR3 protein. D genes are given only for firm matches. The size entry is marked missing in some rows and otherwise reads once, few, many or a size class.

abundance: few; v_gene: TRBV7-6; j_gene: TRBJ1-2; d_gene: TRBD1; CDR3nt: TGTGCCAGCAGCTCAGACAGGGCTGTTAACTATGGCTACACCTTC; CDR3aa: CASSSDRAVNYGYTF
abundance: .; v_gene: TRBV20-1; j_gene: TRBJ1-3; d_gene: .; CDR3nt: TGCAGTGCTAGGGTCGGAGTCTGGAACACCATATATTTT; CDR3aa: CSARVGVWNTIYF
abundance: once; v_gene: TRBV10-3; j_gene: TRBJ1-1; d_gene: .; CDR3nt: TGTGCCATCAGTGATGAGGGATCGAACACTAAAGCTTTCTTT; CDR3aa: CAISDEGSNTKAFF
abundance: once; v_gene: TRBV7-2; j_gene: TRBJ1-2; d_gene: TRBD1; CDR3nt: TGTGCCAGCAGCCGCCATGGAGGACAGGGTAACTATGGCTACACCTTC; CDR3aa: CASSRHGGQGNYGYTF
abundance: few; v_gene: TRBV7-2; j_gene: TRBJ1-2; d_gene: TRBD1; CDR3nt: TGTGCCAGCAGCTTAGCCGGGACAGACCTTATGGGCTACACCTTC; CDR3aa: CASSLAGTDLMGYTF
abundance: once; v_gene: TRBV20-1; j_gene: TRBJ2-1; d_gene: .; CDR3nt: TGCAGTGCTAGAGATCTAAGTAGCGGAGGGGGGGATGAGCAGTTCTTC; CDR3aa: CSARDLSSGGGDEQFF
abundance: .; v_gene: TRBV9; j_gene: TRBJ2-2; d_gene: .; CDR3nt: TGTGCCAGCAGCGTAGCAGGACGCGGACACGGGGAGCTGTTTTTT; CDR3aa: CASSVAGRGHGELFF
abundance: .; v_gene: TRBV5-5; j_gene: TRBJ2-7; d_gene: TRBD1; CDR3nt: TGTGCCAGCAGCCTTGGGACAGGGGGAAACGAGCAGTACTTC; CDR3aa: CASSLGTGGNEQYF
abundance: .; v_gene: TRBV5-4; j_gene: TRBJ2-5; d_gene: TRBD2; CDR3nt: TGTGCCGGGACTAGCGGGAGGGAGGAGACCCAGTACTTC; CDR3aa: CAGTSGREETQYF
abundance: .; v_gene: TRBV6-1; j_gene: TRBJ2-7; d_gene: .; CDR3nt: TGTGCCAGCACAGATTCCTACGAGCAGTACTTC; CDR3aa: CASTDSYEQYF